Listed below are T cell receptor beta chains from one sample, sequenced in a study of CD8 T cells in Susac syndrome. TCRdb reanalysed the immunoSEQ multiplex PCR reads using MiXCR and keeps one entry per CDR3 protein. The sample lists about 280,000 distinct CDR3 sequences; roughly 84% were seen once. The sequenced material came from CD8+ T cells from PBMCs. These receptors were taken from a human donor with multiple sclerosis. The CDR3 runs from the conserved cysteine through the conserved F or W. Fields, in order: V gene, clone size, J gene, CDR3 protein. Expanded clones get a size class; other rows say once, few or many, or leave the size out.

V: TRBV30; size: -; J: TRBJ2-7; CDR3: CAWRVTSGSNEQYF
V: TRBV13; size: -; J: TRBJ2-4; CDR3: CASSAGLAGQNIQYF
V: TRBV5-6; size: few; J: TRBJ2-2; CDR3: CATATFSNTGELFF
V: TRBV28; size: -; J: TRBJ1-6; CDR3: CASRDRGYPPLHF
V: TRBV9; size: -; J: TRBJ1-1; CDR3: CASSVVEMSEAFF
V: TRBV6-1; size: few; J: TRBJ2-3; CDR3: CASSERDLVTDTQYF
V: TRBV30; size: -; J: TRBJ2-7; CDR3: CAHRVAGDEQYF
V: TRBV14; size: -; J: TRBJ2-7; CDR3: CASSRSVRTSGFYEQYF
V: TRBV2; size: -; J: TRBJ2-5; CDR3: CASTETGGLFETQYF
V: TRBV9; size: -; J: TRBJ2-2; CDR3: CASTGAGELFF
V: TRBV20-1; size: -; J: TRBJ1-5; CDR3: CSARTGENNQPQHF
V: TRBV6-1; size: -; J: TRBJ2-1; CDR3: CASSETSLNEQFF
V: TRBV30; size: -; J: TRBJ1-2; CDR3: CAWRSPYGYTF
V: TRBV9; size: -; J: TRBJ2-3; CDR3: CASSVELGSGTNTQYF
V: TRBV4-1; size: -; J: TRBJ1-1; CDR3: CASSQEDATEAFF
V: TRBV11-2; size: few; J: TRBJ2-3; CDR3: CASSLGLAGGTDTQYF
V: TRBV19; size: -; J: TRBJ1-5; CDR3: CASTPLGPNQPQHF
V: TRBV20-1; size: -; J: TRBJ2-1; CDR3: CSVLAGGYNEQFF
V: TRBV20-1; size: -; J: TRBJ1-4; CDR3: CSASSYRTGGEKLFF
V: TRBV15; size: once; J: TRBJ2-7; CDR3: CATSSVGRGHEQYF
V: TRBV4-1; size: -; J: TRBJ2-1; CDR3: CASSQGSPETHEQFF
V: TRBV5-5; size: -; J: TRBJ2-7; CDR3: CASSFGSGAYEQYF
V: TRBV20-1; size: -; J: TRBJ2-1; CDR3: CSYRKNEQFF
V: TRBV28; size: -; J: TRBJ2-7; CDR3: CASSLTQHSYEQYF
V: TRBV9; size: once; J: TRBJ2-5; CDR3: CASSASLAGQETQYF
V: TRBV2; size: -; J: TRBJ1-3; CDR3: CARTGIGNTIYF
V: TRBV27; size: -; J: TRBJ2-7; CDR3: CASSLRQASYEQYF
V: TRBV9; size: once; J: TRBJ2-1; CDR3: CASAGGDSTYNEQFF
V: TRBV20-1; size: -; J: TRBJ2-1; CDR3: CSGGRGTGSYNEQFF
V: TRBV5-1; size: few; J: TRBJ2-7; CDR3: CASSASPGRRYEQYF
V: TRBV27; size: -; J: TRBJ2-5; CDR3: CASSPIHSTGVRETQYF
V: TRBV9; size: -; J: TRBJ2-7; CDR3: CASSPPLTGLGGEQYF
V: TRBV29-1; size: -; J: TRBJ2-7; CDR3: CSVEGGPGQQYF
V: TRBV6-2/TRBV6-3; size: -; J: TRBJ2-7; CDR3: CASSKREVYEQYF
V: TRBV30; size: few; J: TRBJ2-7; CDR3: CAWAGINPHEQYF
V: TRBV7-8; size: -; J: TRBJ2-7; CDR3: CASSLSLGETAYEQYF
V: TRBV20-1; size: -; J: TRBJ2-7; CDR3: CSARSTSGARSSSYEQYF
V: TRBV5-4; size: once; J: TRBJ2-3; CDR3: CASSLEREGDTQYF
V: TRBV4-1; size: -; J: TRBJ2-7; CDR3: CASSQVSGGGTIYEQYF
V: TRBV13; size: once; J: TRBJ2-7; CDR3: CASSLFTYEQYF
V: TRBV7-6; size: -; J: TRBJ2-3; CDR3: CASSLRSLAGPSSTDTQYF
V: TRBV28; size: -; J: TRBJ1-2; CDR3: CASSFPSGSYYGYTF
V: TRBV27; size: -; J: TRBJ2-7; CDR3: CASSLTFSYEQYF
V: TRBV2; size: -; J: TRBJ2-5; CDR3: CAKGDGGLETQYF
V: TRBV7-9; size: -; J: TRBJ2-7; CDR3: CASSSTGTTYEQYF
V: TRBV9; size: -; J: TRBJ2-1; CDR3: CASSVFGTLGNEQFF
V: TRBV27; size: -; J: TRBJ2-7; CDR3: CASSPGPTGFEQYF
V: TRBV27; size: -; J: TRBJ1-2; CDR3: CASSLGGWGYGYTF
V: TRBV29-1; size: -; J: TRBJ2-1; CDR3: CSTEREGSYNEQFF
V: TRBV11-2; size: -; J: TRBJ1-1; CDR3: CASSDKARAGTEAFF
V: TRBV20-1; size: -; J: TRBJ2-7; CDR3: CSAAGTSYEQYF
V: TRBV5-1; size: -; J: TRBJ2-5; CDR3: CASSLAPAGTQETQYF
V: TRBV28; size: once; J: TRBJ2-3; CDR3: CASSLIYGGHSSTDTQYF
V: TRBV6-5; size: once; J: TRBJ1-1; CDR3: CASSYGNRGPMNTEAFF
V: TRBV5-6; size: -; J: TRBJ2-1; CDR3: CASSSSGTSGSWSYNEQFF
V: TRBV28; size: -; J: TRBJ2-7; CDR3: CAAAPQGPYEQYF
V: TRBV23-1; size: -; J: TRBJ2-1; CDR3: CASSQPGTLSYNEQFF
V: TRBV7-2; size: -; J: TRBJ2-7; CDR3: CASSPRRSWSYEQYF
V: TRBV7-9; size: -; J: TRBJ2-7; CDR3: CASSPPSRATSYEQYF